This is a list of T cell receptor beta chains from one sample in a study of T cells in Graves' hyperthyroidism and ophthalmopathy. TCRdb itself ran the multiplex PCR reads through MiXCR, one entry per CDR3 protein. The data contain roughly 170,000 distinct CDR3 sequences, approximately 17% of them singletons. The material sequenced was blood. Receptors originate from a woman aged 50 to 60 with Graves' hyperthyroidism. Both conserved end residues are part of each CDR3. A D gene is named only where the DNA matches it firmly. Clone size appears in some rows only: once, few, many, or a class for an expanded clone.

j_call,clone_size,d_call,v_call,cdr3_nt,cdr3_aa
TRBJ1-1,many,NA,TRBV11-2,TGTGCCAGCAGCTCCCGAGGGGTCGACACTGAAGCTTTCTTT,CASSSRGVDTEAFF
TRBJ2-2,NA,TRBD1,TRBV7-7,TGTGCTAGCAGCCGGGACAGGGGGGCTCTGTTTTTT,CASSRDRGALFF
TRBJ1-2,NA,TRBD1,TRBV4-3,TGCGCCAGCAGCCAAGGGAGGGGGCTGGACTATGGCTACACCTTC,CASSQGRGLDYGYTF
TRBJ2-7,NA,TRBD2,TRBV5-1,TGCGCCAGCAGCACCGGACTAGCGGTCTACGAGCAGTACTTC,CASSTGLAVYEQYF
TRBJ2-4,many,NA,TRBV6-1,TGTGCCAGCAGCCCAGACCTGGGGATTCAGTACTTC,CASSPDLGIQYF
TRBJ1-1,many,NA,TRBV6-1,TGTGCCAGCACCCCCTTGGGTCGGAGGTCAGCTTTCTTT,CASTPLGRRSAFF
TRBJ1-1,NA,NA,TRBV5-1,TGCGCCAGCGGTTTGGGGAAGACTGAAGCTTTCTTT,CASGLGKTEAFF
TRBJ2-3,many,TRBD2,TRBV18,TGTGCCAGCTCACCACTAGCGGGGAGCCGCACAGATACGCAGTATTTT,CASSPLAGSRTDTQYF
TRBJ1-1,many,NA,TRBV12-3/TRBV12-4,TGTGCCAGCAGGAGACCCAGACAGAGTAACCAGAACACTGAAGCTTTCTTT,CASRRPRQSNQNTEAFF
TRBJ1-6,many,TRBD1,TRBV5-1,TGCGCCAGCCGAAACGAGGACAGGTATAATTCACCCCTCCACTTT,CASRNEDRYNSPLHF
TRBJ2-7,NA,NA,TRBV5-6,TGTGCCAGCAGTGGTATCTCCTACGAGCAGTACTTC,CASSGISYEQYF
TRBJ1-4,many,NA,TRBV29-1,TGCAGCGTGAGGAGGGGATGGGAGGAAAAACTGTTTTTT,CSVRRGWEEKLFF
TRBJ2-4,many,TRBD2,TRBV29-1,TGCAGCGTCGCACCTCTAGCGGGTTTAGCCAAAAACATTCAGTACTTC,CSVAPLAGLAKNIQYF
TRBJ1-2,many,TRBD1,TRBV4-3,TGCGCCAGCAGCCCCGACAGGGAACGTGGCTACACCTTC,CASSPDRERGYTF
TRBJ1-2,many,NA,TRBV19,TGTGCCAGGACCGCTGGCTACACCTTC,CARTAGYTF
TRBJ1-2,many,NA,TRBV20-1,TGCAGTGCTAGAGGTACAGGGACTAACTATGGCTACACCTTC,CSARGTGTNYGYTF
TRBJ2-1,few,TRBD2,TRBV5-1,TGCGCCAGCCGCTTAGGGACTAGCTACAATGAGCAGTTCTTC,CASRLGTSYNEQFF
TRBJ1-5,many,TRBD1,TRBV19,TGTGCCAGTAGCCTCAGTACATACAGGGGTGATCAGCCCCAGCATTTT,CASSLSTYRGDQPQHF
TRBJ2-3,NA,NA,TRBV27,TGTGCCAGCAGTTTATCGGGAGCCCGCACAGATACGCAGTATTTT,CASSLSGARTDTQYF
TRBJ1-3,NA,TRBD1,TRBV7-3,TGTGCCAGCAGCTTAGTTGGCCCCGGGACAGGGTCTGGAAACACCATATATTTT,CASSLVGPGTGSGNTIYF
TRBJ2-1,many,NA,TRBV12-3/TRBV12-4,TGTGCCAGCAGTTTGTTCCGAGGAGTAACCGTCAATGAGCAGTTCTTC,CASSLFRGVTVNEQFF
TRBJ1-1,many,NA,TRBV20-1,TGCAGTGTCAGTGGGGGAAACACTGAAGCTTTCTTT,CSVSGGNTEAFF
TRBJ1-2,many,NA,TRBV5-1,TGCGCCAGCAGCTTGCCGACCCACAGGGACGATGGCTACACCTTC,CASSLPTHRDDGYTF
TRBJ1-1,NA,NA,TRBV27,TGTGCCAGCCGACTAACGGGGGACACTGAAGCTTTCTTT,CASRLTGDTEAFF
TRBJ2-1,NA,TRBD2,TRBV20-1,TGCAGTGCGGTCCGACTAGCGGGGGGACTGCAGAACAATGAGCAGTTCTTC,CSAVRLAGGLQNNEQFF
TRBJ1-2,many,NA,TRBV25-1,TGTGCCAGCAGTGAATACTACGTCGTTGGCTACACCTTC,CASSEYYVVGYTF
TRBJ2-1,many,NA,TRBV9,TGTGCCAGCAGCCTCTCCCCAGGCAGGGCGATCTACAATGAGCAGTTCTTC,CASSLSPGRAIYNEQFF
TRBJ1-5,many,NA,TRBV7-2,TGTGCCAGCAGCCTCTGGGGCAAGTCCAATCAGCCCCAGCATTTT,CASSLWGKSNQPQHF
TRBJ1-6,NA,TRBD1,TRBV28,TGTGCCAGCAGGGCCGGGACAGGGGCCCAACCCCTCCACTTT,CASRAGTGAQPLHF
TRBJ2-7,NA,NA,TRBV15,TGTGCCACCAGCAGAGAACGCGGCTCCTACGAGCAGTACTTC,CATSRERGSYEQYF
TRBJ2-5,many,TRBD1,TRBV2,TGTGCCAGACACTCAGGGGGAAAAGAGACCCAGTACTTC,CARHSGGKETQYF
TRBJ2-1,few,NA,TRBV9,TGTGCCAGCAGCCTCCAGACAGGCTATCCGGCCAGGAATGAGCAGTTCTTC,CASSLQTGYPARNEQFF
TRBJ2-7,many,NA,TRBV28,TGTGCCAGCAGTTTAAGGAGGGAAGAGCAGTACTTC,CASSLRREEQYF
TRBJ2-7,many,TRBD1,TRBV3-1,TGTGCCAGCAGCCCCGGGACAGGGGGCCTCGAGCAGTACTTC,CASSPGTGGLEQYF
TRBJ1-1,many,NA,TRBV7-9,TGTGCCAGCAGCTTATCCAGAGAGAACACTGAAGCTTTCTTT,CASSLSRENTEAFF
TRBJ2-4,few,NA,TRBV5-4,TGTGCCAGCAGCTTTCCGGGGGCAGCCAAAAACATTCAGTACTTC,CASSFPGAAKNIQYF
TRBJ2-7,NA,NA,TRBV28,TGTGCCAGCGAGGGGGGCTCCCCGATCTACGAGCAGTACTTC,CASEGGSPIYEQYF
TRBJ2-1,NA,NA,TRBV5-6,TGTGCCAGCAGCCCGACCCTGACTACCCCCCAGATGTATGAGCAGTTCTTC,CASSPTLTTPQMYEQFF
TRBJ2-5,NA,TRBD2,TRBV9,TGTGCCAGCAGCGTAGAGGGTAGCGGGGGATCCCAAGAGACCCAGTACTTC,CASSVEGSGGSQETQYF
TRBJ1-1,many,NA,TRBV11-2,TGTGCCAGCAGCTCCCAGGGGTCGACGGGGAGCACTGAAGCTTTCTTT,CASSSQGSTGSTEAFF
TRBJ1-1,few,NA,TRBV13,TGTGCCAGCAGCAGTCGGGGGGGCAGGAACACTGAAGCTTTCTTT,CASSSRGGRNTEAFF
TRBJ1-2,many,NA,TRBV6-6,TGTGCCAGCAGTTACCGCCGGGACAACTATGGCTACACCTTC,CASSYRRDNYGYTF
TRBJ2-2,many,TRBD2,TRBV7-2,TGTGCCAGCAGCTTAGTCTTCGGCGGGGGGGCCGGGGAGCTGTTTTTT,CASSLVFGGGAGELFF
TRBJ2-6,many,TRBD1,TRBV27,TGTGCCAGCAGTTCCCCCCCCCGACAGGGTCTGGGGGGGGCCAACGTCCTGACTTTC,CASSSPPRQGLGGANVLTF
TRBJ2-3,NA,NA,TRBV12-3/TRBV12-4,TGTGCCAGCAGTTTTTTCCCGGGGGTCCGGGATACGCAGTATTTT,CASSFFPGVRDTQYF
TRBJ2-7,NA,NA,TRBV20-1,TGCAGTGCCGCGCTGGGGTACGAGCAGTACTTC,CSAALGYEQYF
TRBJ2-5,NA,TRBD2,TRBV7-3,TGTGCCAGCAGCTTAGCGGGGGGGCCGGGAGAGACCCAGTACTTC,CASSLAGGPGETQYF
TRBJ2-3,few,TRBD2,TRBV5-1,TGCGCCAGCGGAGCTCGGGGGGTTCTAGAAGATACGCAGTATTTT,CASGARGVLEDTQYF
TRBJ1-6,many,NA,TRBV27,TGTGCCAGCAGTTTACCTAATTCACCCCTCCACTTT,CASSLPNSPLHF
TRBJ2-7,many,NA,TRBV3-1,TGTGCCAGCAGCCGCTCCCAGCTAAACTACGAGCAGTACTTC,CASSRSQLNYEQYF
TRBJ2-1,many,TRBD2,TRBV7-3,TGTGCCAGCAGCGCCAGGGGAGCGGGGGGGCATATCAATGAGCAGTTCTTC,CASSARGAGGHINEQFF
TRBJ2-3,few,NA,TRBV4-2,TGTGCCAGCAGCCAAGTCAACAGGCTCACCCACACAGATACGCAGTATTTT,CASSQVNRLTHTDTQYF
TRBJ1-2,many,NA,TRBV12-3/TRBV12-4,TGTGCCAGCAGTTTAATGAGTTCCTATGGCTACACCTTC,CASSLMSSYGYTF
TRBJ2-6,few,NA,TRBV7-3,TGTGCCAGCAGTACCACCACAAGGATCTCTGGGGCCAACGTCCTGACTTTC,CASSTTTRISGANVLTF
TRBJ2-7,many,NA,TRBV28,TGTGCCAGCAGTTTACCCAAGACGGCCTACGAGCAGTACTTC,CASSLPKTAYEQYF
TRBJ1-1,many,NA,TRBV20-1,TGCAGTGCTTCCTTCCGGGGCGCAGCGAACACTGAAGCTTTCTTT,CSASFRGAANTEAFF
TRBJ1-1,many,NA,TRBV5-5,TGTGCCAGCAGCCTACCCCAGGGGATTGGCACTGAAGCTTTCTTT,CASSLPQGIGTEAFF
TRBJ2-7,many,TRBD1,TRBV20-1,TGCAGTGCTAGTGAGGGACAGGGAAGAAACGAGCAGTACTTC,CSASEGQGRNEQYF
TRBJ2-6,many,NA,TRBV12-3/TRBV12-4,TGTGCCAGCTCGGGAGCTGGGGCCAACGTCCTGACTTTC,CASSGAGANVLTF
TRBJ2-2,few,NA,TRBV4-1,TGCGCCAGCAGCCAACCCCGGACCTACAACACCGGGGAGCTGTTTTTT,CASSQPRTYNTGELFF